This T cell receptor beta chain was identified in a study of a mutant IDH1 vaccine in newly diagnosed glioma. The CDR3 extends over 15 amino acids. The germline CDR1 and CDR2 sequences are LGHNT and FRNRAP. V was pared by 6 bases and J by 7 bases, with 7 bases of the junction left unmatched. A word on this clone: Its antigen is as yet unknown.

This sample's time point: week 23, last vaccination. The content of each vaccine dose was 300 ug of mutant IDH1 20-mer peptide, and topical imiquimod accompanied it. Libraries were prepared by immunoSEQ multiplex PCR; TCRdb keeps only in-frame clonotypes and omits some of them. The sample has around 56,000 clones; approximately 78% are singletons. Findings and caveats of the study: Vaccine-induced responses were seen in about 93% of patients, spanning several MHC alleles.

The sequence was collected from a woman between 40 and 50 years old with glioma. Some clones in this sample may be carry-over from other donors' samples. The chain uses TRBV12-5 and TRBJ1-5; TRBD1 aligns across 12 bases. The specimen comprised PBMCs, sampled from a glioma patient whose treatment included an IDH1 peptide vaccine. CDR3 nucleotide sequence: TGTGCTAGTGGAGAGGGACAGGGGGCTGGACAGCCCCAGCATTTT. Its translation: CASGEGQGAGQPQHF.